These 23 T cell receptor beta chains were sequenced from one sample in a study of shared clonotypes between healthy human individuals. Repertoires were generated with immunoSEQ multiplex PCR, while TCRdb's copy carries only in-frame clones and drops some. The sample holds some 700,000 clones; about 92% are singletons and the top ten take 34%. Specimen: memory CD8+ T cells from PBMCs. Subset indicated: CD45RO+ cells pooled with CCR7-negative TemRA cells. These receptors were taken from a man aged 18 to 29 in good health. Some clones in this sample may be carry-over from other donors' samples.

Written as DNA, the CDR3 is TGTGCCAGCAGCTTAGATTTGCGGCCGAACACTGAAGCTTTCTTT. This sequence encodes CASSLDLRPNTEAFF. This rearrangement joins TRBV7-9 to TRBJ1-1; no definite D call. Trimming cost V 1 base and J 1 base, with 10 bases left between them. The CDR3 totals 15 residues. The germline gives CDR1 SEHNR, CDR2 FQNEAQ (reference sequence). Drawing the rest from reference TRBV7-9 and TRBJ1-1, the complete variable domain is DTGVSQNPRHKITKRGQNVTFRCDPISEHNRLYWYRQTLGQGPEFLTYFQNEAQLEKSRLLSDRFSAERPKGSFSTLEIQRTEQGDSAMYLCASSLDLRPNTEAFFGQGTRLTVV.

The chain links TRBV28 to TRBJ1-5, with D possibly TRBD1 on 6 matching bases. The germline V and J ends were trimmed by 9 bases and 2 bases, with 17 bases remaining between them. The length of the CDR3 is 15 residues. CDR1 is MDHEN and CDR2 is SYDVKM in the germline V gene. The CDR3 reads CASSTGWTGNQPQHF. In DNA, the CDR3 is TGTGCCAGTTCAACGGGTTGGACAGGCAATCAGCCCCAGCATTTT.

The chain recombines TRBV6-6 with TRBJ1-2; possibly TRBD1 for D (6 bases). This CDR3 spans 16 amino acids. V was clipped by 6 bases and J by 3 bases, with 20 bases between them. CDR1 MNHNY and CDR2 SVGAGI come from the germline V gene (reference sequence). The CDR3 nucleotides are TGTGCCAGCAGCCAGGGGCGCCAGCCCCACGACTATGGCTACACCTTC. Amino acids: CASSQGRQPHDYGYTF.

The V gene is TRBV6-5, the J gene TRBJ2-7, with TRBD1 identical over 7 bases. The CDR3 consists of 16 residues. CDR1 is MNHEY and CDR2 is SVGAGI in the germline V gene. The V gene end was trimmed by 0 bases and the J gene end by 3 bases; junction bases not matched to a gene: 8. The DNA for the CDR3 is TGTGCCAGCAGTTACTCTGTCGGGACAGCTGACTACGAGCAGTACTTC. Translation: CASSYSVGTADYEQYF.

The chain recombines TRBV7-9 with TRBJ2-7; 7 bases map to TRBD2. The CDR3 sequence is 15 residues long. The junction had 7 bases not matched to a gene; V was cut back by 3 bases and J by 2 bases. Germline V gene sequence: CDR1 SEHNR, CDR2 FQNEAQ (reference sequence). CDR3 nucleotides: TGTGCCAGCAGCTTTCAAGCGGGACCGACCTACGAGCAGTACTTC. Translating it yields CASSFQAGPTYEQYF.

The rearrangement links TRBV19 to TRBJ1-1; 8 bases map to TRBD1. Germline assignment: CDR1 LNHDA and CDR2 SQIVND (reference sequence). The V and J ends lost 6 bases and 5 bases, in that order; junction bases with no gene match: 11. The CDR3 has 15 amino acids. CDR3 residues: CASRTMGTGLTEAFF. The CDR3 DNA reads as TGTGCCAGTAGGACCATGGGGACAGGCCTAACTGAAGCTTTCTTT.

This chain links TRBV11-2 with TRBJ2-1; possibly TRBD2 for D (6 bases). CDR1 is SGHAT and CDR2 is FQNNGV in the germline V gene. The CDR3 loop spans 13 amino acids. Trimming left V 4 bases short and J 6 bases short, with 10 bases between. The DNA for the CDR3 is TGTGCCAGCAGCTCGGCCGGGGGCAATGAGCAGTTCTTC. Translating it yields CASSSAGGNEQFF.

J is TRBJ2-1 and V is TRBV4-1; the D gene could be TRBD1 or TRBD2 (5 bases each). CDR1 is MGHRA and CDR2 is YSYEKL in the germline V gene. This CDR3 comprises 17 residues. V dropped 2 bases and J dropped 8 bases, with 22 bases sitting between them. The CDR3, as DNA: TGCGCCAGCAGCCAACCTAACCGGGACCCCCCTCCGCATGAGCAGTTCTTC. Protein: CASSQPNRDPPPHEQFF.

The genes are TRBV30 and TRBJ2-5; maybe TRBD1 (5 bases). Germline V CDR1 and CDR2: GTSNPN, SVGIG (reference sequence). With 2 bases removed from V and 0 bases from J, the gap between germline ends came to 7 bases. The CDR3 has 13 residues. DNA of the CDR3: TGTGCCTGGAGTTACAGGTACCAAGAGACCCAGTACTTC. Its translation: CAWSYRYQETQYF.

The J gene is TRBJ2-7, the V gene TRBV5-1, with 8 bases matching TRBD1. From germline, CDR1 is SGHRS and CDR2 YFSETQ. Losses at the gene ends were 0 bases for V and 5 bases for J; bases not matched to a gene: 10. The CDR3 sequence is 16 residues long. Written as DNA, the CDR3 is TGCGCCAGCAGCTTGGCATTACAGGGGGTAGGCCACGAGCAGTACTTC. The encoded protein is CASSLALQGVGHEQYF. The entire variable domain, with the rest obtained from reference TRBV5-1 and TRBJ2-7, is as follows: KAGVTQTPRYLIKTRGQQVTLSCSPISGHRSVSWYQQTPGQGLQFLFEYFSETQRNKGNFPGRFSGRQFSNSRSEMNVSTLELGDSALYLCASSLALQGVGHEQYFGPGTRLTVT.

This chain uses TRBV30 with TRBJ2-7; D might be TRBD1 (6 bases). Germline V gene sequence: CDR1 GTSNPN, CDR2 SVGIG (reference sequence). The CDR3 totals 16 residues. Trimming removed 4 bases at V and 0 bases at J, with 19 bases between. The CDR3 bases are TGTGCCTGGATAATCTCAACAGGGCCCTACTCCTACGAGCAGTACTTC. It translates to CAWIISTGPYSYEQYF.

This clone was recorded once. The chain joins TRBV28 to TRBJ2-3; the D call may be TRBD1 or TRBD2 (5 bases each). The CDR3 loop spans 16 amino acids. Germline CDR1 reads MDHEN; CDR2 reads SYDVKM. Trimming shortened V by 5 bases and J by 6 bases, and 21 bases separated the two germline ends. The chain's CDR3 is CASSPPFRELKDTQYF. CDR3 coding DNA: TGTGCCAGCAGTCCCCCATTCAGGGAGCTTAAGGATACGCAGTATTTT.

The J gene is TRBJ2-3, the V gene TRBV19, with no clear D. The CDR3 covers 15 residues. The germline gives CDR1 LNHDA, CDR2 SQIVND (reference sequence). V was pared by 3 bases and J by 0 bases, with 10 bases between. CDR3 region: CASSIGAISTDTQYF. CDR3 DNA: TGTGCCAGTAGTATCGGAGCGATTAGCACAGATACGCAGTATTTT.

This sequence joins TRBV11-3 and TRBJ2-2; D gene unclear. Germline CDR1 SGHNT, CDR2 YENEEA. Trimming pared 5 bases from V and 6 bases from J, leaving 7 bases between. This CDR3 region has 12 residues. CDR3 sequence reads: CASSVLPGELFF. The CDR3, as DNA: TGTGCCAGCAGCGTATTGCCCGGGGAGCTGTTTTTT.

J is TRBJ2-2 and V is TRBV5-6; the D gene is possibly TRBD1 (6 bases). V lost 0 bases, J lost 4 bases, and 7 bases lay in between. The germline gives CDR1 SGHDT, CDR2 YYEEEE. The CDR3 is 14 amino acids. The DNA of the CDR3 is TGTGCCAGCAGCTTGGACAGGGCCACCGGGGAGCTGTTTTTT. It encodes CASSLDRATGELFF. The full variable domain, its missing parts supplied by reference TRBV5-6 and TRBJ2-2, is DAGVTQSPTHLIKTRGQQVTLRCSPKSGHDTVSWYQQALGQGPQFIFQYYEEEERQRGNFPDRFSGHQFPNYSSELNVNALLLGDSALYLCASSLDRATGELFFGEGSRLTVL.

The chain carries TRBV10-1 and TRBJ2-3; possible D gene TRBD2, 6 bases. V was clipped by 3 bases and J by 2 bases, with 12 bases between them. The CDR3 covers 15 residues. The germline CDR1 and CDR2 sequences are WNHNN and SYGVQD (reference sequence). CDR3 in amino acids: CASSEGTYPTDTQYF. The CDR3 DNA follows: TGCGCCAGCAGTGAAGGGACTTACCCCACAGATACGCAGTATTTT.

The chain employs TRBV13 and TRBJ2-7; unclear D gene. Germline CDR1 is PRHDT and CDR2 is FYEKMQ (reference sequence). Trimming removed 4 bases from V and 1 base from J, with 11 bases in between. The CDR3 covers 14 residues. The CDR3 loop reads CASSSLVVSYEQYF. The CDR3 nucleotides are TGTGCCAGCAGCTCCTTGGTTGTTTCCTACGAGCAGTACTTC.

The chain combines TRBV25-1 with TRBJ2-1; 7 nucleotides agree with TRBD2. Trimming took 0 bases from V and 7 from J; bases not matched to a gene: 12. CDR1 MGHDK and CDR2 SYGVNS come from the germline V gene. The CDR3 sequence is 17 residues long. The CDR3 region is CASSEYMSGRARNEQFF. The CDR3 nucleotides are TGTGCCAGCAGTGAATATATGTCGGGGAGGGCGAGGAATGAGCAGTTCTTC. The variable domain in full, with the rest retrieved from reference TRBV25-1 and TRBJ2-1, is EADIYQTPRYLVIGTGKKITLECSQTMGHDKMYWYQQDPGMELHLIHYSYGVNSTEKGDLSSESTVSRIRTEHFPLTLESARPSHTSQYLCASSEYMSGRARNEQFFGPGTRLTVL.

The CDR3 DNA is TGTGCCAGCAGTTACTTCCCCGCGATCCTCCCCCGACGGGGTAGGTACGAGCAGTACTTC. Residues: CASSYFPAILPRRGRYEQYF. The chain combines TRBV27 with TRBJ2-7, with a weak D call TRBD2 (5 bases). This CDR3 has 20 amino acids. Germline V gene data show CDR1 as MNHEY and CDR2 as SMNVEV (reference sequence). V was shortened by 4 bases and J by 4 bases, with 32 bases between the two germline ends.

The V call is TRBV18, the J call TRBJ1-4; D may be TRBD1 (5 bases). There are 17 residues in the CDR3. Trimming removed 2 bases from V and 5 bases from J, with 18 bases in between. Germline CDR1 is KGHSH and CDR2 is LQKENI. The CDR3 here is CASSPTARESSNEKLFF. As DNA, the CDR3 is TGTGCCAGCTCACCAACGGCCAGGGAATCTTCGAATGAAAAACTGTTTTTT.

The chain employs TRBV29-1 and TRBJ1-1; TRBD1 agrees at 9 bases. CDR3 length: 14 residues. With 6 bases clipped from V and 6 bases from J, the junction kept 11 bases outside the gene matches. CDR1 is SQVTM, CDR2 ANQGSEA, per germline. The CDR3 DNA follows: TGCAGCGTCCCGGGACAGGGTCCCTACCCTGAAGCTTTCTTT. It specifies CSVPGQGPYPEAFF.

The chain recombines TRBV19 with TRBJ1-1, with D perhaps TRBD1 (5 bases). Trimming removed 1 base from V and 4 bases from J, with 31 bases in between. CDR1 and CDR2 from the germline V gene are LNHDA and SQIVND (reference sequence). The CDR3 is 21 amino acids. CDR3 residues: CASSIAGTYSGEGKDRTEAFF. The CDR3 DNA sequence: TGTGCCAGTAGTATAGCGGGGACGTATTCTGGGGAAGGTAAGGATCGCACTGAAGCTTTCTTT.

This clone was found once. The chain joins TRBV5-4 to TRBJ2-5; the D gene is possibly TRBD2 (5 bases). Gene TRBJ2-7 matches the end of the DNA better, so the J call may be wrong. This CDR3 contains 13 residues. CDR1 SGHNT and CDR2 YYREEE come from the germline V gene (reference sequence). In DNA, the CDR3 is TGTGCCAGCAGCCGTACAGCAGGAGGCGAGCAGTACTTC. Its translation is CASSRTAGGEQYF.